Listed below are T cell receptor beta chains from one sample, sequenced in a study of blood T cell repertoires in COVID-19. TCRdb keeps only in-frame clones here, not all; method: immunoSEQ multiplex PCR. The sample lists about 150,000 clones, roughly 83% seen once, with over 12% in the top ten. The specimen was peripheral blood. The receptors stem from a man between 18 and 35 years old with active or convalescent COVID-19. CDR3s include the opening cysteine and the closing phenylalanine or tryptophan. Each record gives: CDR3 length, V gene, clone size, J gene, D gene, CDR3 protein, CDR3 DNA. D genes are given only for firm matches. Rows may omit the clone size; those that give it use once, few, many or a size class.

14	TRBV3-1/TRBV3-2	once	TRBJ2-7	TRBD2	CASSQTSGEYEQYF	TGTGCCAGCAGCCAGACTAGCGGGGAGTACGAGCAGTACTTC
16	TRBV7-9	-	TRBJ2-2	TRBD2	CASSQTSGQNTGELFF	TGTGCCAGCAGCCAGACTAGCGGACAGAACACCGGGGAGCTGTTTTTT
14	TRBV18	-	TRBJ2-1	-	CASSPVSGYNEQFF	TGTGCCAGCTCACCAGTTTCAGGATACAATGAGCAGTTCTTC
14	TRBV6-5	-	TRBJ1-6	-	CASSYELSHSPLHF	TGTGCCAGCAGTTACGAACTAAGTCATTCACCCCTCCACTTT
12	TRBV6-6	-	TRBJ1-5	-	CASSYGSQPQHF	TGTGCCAGCAGTTACGGGAGTCAGCCCCAGCATTTT
16	TRBV24-1	-	TRBJ2-1	TRBD1	CATSDPTGVAYNEQFF	TGTGCCACCAGTGACCCTACAGGGGTGGCCTACAATGAGCAGTTCTTC
16	TRBV5-4	-	TRBJ2-7	-	CASSFRSWRGGGEQYF	TGTGCCAGCAGCTTCCGGTCTTGGCGGGGCGGTGGAGAGCAGTACTTC
13	TRBV6-5	-	TRBJ2-7	-	CASNREVPYEQYF	TGTGCCAGTAACAGGGAAGTCCCCTACGAGCAGTACTTC
16	TRBV6-1	-	TRBJ2-7	-	CASSEALPRSSYEQYF	TGTGCCAGCAGTGAAGCGCTTCCCCGGAGCTCCTACGAGCAGTACTTC
17	TRBV15	-	TRBJ1-4	-	CATSRDRGAATNEKLFF	TGTGCCACCAGCAGAGATCGGGGGGCCGCAACTAATGAAAAACTGTTTTTT
14	TRBV27	large	TRBJ2-7	-	CASGGRGGFYEQYF	TGTGCCAGCGGCGGGAGAGGGGGATTCTACGAGCAGTACTTC
14	TRBV7-9	few	TRBJ2-1	TRBD2	CASSLTSGYNEQFF	TGTGCCAGCAGCTTAACTAGCGGTTACAATGAGCAGTTCTTC
13	TRBV19	-	TRBJ2-7	-	CASSWSSRREQYF	TGTGCCAGTAGTTGGAGTTCGCGGCGGGAGCAGTACTTC
14	TRBV5-1	-	TRBJ1-3	TRBD1	CASSPRGRRNTIYF	TGCGCCAGCAGCCCCAGGGGGCGGCGAAACACCATATATTTT
15	TRBV4-1	-	TRBJ2-7	-	CASSQGEDSSYEQYF	TGCGCCAGCAGCCAAGGCGAGGACAGCTCCTACGAGCAGTACTTC
15	TRBV5-1	-	TRBJ2-7	-	CASSLAQGSSYEQYF	TGCGCCAGCAGCTTGGCACAGGGCAGCTCCTACGAGCAGTACTTC
18	TRBV6-1	-	TRBJ2-3	TRBD1	CASSEALGQGASTDTQYF	TGTGCCAGCAGTGAAGCGCTTGGACAGGGGGCTTCCACAGATACGCAGTATTTT
15	TRBV2	-	TRBJ2-5	TRBD2	CASSVQRGGHETQYF	TGTGCCAGCAGTGTACAGCGGGGGGGCCATGAGACCCAGTACTTC
14	TRBV14	-	TRBJ1-6	-	CASSPQARDSPLHF	TGTGCCAGCAGCCCCCAGGCCCGCGATTCACCCCTCCACTTT
12	TRBV12-3/TRBV12-4	-	TRBJ2-7	-	CASTSSSYEQYF	TGTGCCAGCACTTCCAGCTCCTACGAGCAGTACTTC
15	TRBV18	-	TRBJ2-7	TRBD2	CASSPPGLAWWEQYF	TGTGCCAGCTCACCACCAGGACTAGCTTGGTGGGAGCAGTACTTC
16	TRBV24-1	few	TRBJ2-3	TRBD2	CATSDPSGEKRDTQYF	TGTGCCACCAGTGACCCTAGCGGGGAAAAAAGAGATACGCAGTATTTT
16	TRBV6-5	-	TRBJ2-3	TRBD2	CASSSPSSGRSYTQYF	TGTGCCAGCAGTTCCCCCTCTAGCGGGAGGTCCTATACGCAGTATTTT
15	TRBV4-3	-	TRBJ2-3	-	CASSQEGATTDTQYF	TGCGCCAGCAGCCAGGAAGGGGCAACCACAGATACGCAGTATTTT
15	TRBV5-1	once	TRBJ2-3	TRBD2	CASSFALAVLDTQYF	TGCGCCAGCAGCTTCGCACTAGCGGTTCTGGATACGCAGTATTTT
17	TRBV14	-	TRBJ1-2	-	CASSPEMGAHRGGGYTF	TGTGCCAGCAGCCCCGAAATGGGGGCGCACCGGGGGGGTGGCTACACCTTC
15	TRBV6-5	-	TRBJ1-1	-	CASSPTGFVNTEAFF	TGTGCCAGCAGTCCGACAGGTTTCGTGAACACTGAAGCTTTCTTT
14	TRBV3-1/TRBV3-2	-	TRBJ1-2	-	CASSQMLEGAGLTF	TGTGCCAGCAGCCAAATGTTGGAGGGCGCGGGCCTCACCTTC
16	TRBV6-6	-	TRBJ1-3	TRBD1	CASSYRDRDPGNTIYF	TGTGCCAGCAGTTACCGTGACAGGGACCCTGGAAACACCATATATTTT
14	TRBV5-1	-	TRBJ1-1	-	CASSLDAANDEAFF	TGCGCCAGCAGCTTGGATGCGGCTAACGATGAAGCTTTCTTT
16	TRBV28	-	TRBJ1-5	TRBD1	CASSLGTGRSNQPQHF	TGTGCCAGCAGCCTGGGGACAGGACGTAGCAATCAGCCCCAGCATTTT
11	TRBV29-1	-	TRBJ2-5	-	CSGYRVETQYF	TGCAGCGGTTACAGGGTGGAGACCCAGTACTTC
15	TRBV6-4	once	TRBJ2-1	TRBD2	CASSDLAGAGNEQFF	TGTGCCAGCAGTGACCTAGCGGGTGCTGGCAATGAGCAGTTCTTC
14	TRBV5-1	-	TRBJ1-6	-	CASSLGQSNSPLHF	TGCGCCAGCAGCTTGGGACAGTCGAATTCACCCCTCCACTTT
13	TRBV7-9	-	TRBJ2-7	-	CASSSTHPYEQYF	TGTGCCAGCAGCTCGACTCACCCCTACGAGCAGTACTTC
12	TRBV3-1/TRBV3-2	-	TRBJ1-2	-	CASSLFGYGYTF	TGTGCCAGCAGCCTATTCGGCTATGGCTACACCTTC
14	TRBV9	-	TRBJ2-2	-	CASSGGGVTGELFF	TGTGCCAGCAGCGGAGGGGGTGTCACCGGGGAGCTGTTTTTT
15	TRBV25-1	once	TRBJ2-7	TRBD1	CASSEGQGARHEQYF	TGTGCCAGCAGTGAGGGACAGGGGGCGCGTCACGAGCAGTACTTC
13	TRBV28	-	TRBJ2-3	TRBD2	CASFSGSVDTQYF	TGTGCCAGCTTTAGCGGGAGTGTAGATACGCAGTATTTT
15	TRBV7-3	-	TRBJ2-6	-	CASSSQYSGANVLTF	TGTGCCAGCAGCTCACAGTACTCTGGGGCCAACGTCCTGACTTTC
13	TRBV7-2	-	TRBJ1-3	-	CASSLDPGNTIYF	TGTGCCAGCAGCTTAGATCCGGGGAACACCATATATTTT
14	TRBV15	-	TRBJ2-3	-	CATSRGGVSDTQYF	TGTGCCACCAGCAGAGGGGGGGTTTCGGATACGCAGTATTTT